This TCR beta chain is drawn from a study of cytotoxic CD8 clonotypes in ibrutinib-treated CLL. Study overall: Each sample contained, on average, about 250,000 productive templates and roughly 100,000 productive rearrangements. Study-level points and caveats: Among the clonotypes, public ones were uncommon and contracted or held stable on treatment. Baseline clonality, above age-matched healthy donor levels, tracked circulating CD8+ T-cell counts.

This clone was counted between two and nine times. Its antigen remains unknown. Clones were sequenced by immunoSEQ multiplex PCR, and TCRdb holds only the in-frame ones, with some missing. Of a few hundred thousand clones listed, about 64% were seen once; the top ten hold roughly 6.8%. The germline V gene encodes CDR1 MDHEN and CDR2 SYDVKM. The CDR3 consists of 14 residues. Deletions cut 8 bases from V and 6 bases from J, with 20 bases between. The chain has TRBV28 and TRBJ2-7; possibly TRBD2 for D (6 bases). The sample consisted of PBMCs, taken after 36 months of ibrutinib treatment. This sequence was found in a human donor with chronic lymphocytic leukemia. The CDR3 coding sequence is TGTGCCAGCCAGCACGGAGGGCCTTGGGGCGAGCAGTACTTC. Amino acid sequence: CASQHGGPWGEQYF.